Below, 29 T cell receptor beta chains from the same sample are listed, as sequenced in a study of blood T cell repertoires in COVID-19. TCRdb's table, derived via immunoSEQ multiplex PCR, lists solely in-frame clones and lacks some. In the table there are about 52,000 clones, about four fifths of which are singletons. Sequencing was performed on peripheral blood. These receptors came from an older man with active COVID-19.

This clone is a singleton in its sample. This chain links TRBV7-8 with TRBJ2-1; a weak D match, TRBD1 (7 bases). V lost 5 bases, J lost 11 bases, and 16 bases lay in between. Germline V CDR1 and CDR2: SGHVS, FQNEAQ. The CDR3 has 13 amino acids. This CDR3 is CASSVQGEVKQFF. DNA for the CDR3: TGTGCCAGCAGCGTCCAGGGGGAGGTAAAGCAGTTCTTC.

The V gene is TRBV5-4, the J gene TRBJ2-3; 14 bases agree with TRBD2. This CDR3 is 17 amino acids long. J gave up 0 bases and V 4 bases, and 4 bases lay outside the gene matches. The germline CDR1 and CDR2 sequences are SGHNT and YYREEE (reference sequence). CDR3 coding DNA: TGTGCCAGCAGCCGGGGACTAGCGGGGGAAAGCACAGATACGCAGTATTTT. Translating it yields CASSRGLAGESTDTQYF.

The chain employs TRBV7-9 and TRBJ2-7, with TRBD2 matching 8 bases. Germline V CDR1 and CDR2: SEHNR, FQNEAQ (reference sequence). This CDR3 has 14 amino acids. V trimming: 4 bases; J trimming: 4 bases; junction bases outside the gene matches: 6. In nucleotides, the CDR3 is TGTGCCAGCAGCTCAGCGGGGGAGGTGTACGAGCAGTACTTC. Its translation is CASSSAGEVYEQYF.

The chain's CDR3 is CATSSLGEPNTEAFF. CDR3 DNA sequence: TGTGCCACCAGCAGTCTAGGTGAGCCCAACACTGAAGCTTTCTTT. The chain recombines TRBV15 with TRBJ1-1, with D hard to call. Germline V gene data show CDR1 as LNHNV and CDR2 as YYDKDF (reference sequence). Trimming took off 3 bases at V and 2 bases at J, with 13 bases between the two ends. The CDR3 length is 15 residues. The full variable domain, rest sourced from reference TRBV15 and TRBJ1-1, is DAMVIQNPRYQVTQFGKPVTLSCSQTLNHNVMYWYQQKSSQAPKLLFHYYDKDFNNEADTPDNFQSRRPNTSFCFLDIRSPGLGDTAMYLCATSSLGEPNTEAFFGQGTRLTVV.

The chain has TRBV5-8 and TRBJ2-3; tentatively, D is TRBD1 (6 bases). Deletions cut 4 bases from V and 4 bases from J, with 22 bases between. This CDR3 contains 17 residues. Germline CDR1 reads SGHTS; CDR2 reads YDEGEE. The CDR3 is CASSRGVIARGADTQYF. The CDR3, as DNA: TGTGCCAGCAGCCGAGGGGTAATAGCCAGGGGCGCAGATACGCAGTATTTT. The complete variable domain, with remaining parts taken from reference TRBV5-8 and TRBJ2-3, reads EAGVTQSPTHLIKTRGQQATLRCSPISGHTSVYWYQQALGLGLQFLLWYDEGEERNRGNFPPRFSGRQFPNYSSELNVNALELEDSALYLCASSRGVIARGADTQYFGPGTRLTVL.

By its share, this clone is medium-sized. The rearrangement uses TRBV18 and TRBJ2-5; no reliable D call. The germline V gene encodes CDR1 KGHSH and CDR2 LQKENI. Trimming removed 4 bases at V and 0 bases at J, with 6 bases between. The CDR3 contains 13 residues. The CDR3 here is CASSREYQETQYF. Written as DNA, the CDR3 is TGTGCCAGCTCACGCGAGTACCAAGAGACCCAGTACTTC. Full variable domain (missing parts from reference TRBV18 and TRBJ2-5): NAGVMQNPRHLVRRRGQEARLRCSPMKGHSHVYWYRQLPEEGLKFMVYLQKENIIDESGMPKERFSAEFPKEGPSILRIQQVVRGDSAAYFCASSREYQETQYFGPGTRLLVL.

V is TRBV4-3 and J is TRBJ1-1, with a weak D call TRBD1 (6 bases). The germline V gene encodes CDR1 LGHNA and CDR2 YSLEER. This CDR3 region has 16 residues. The ends were cut back, 3 bases at V and 1 base at J, with 15 bases in the middle. The CDR3 is CASSHETGPQNTEAFF. The DNA for the CDR3 is TGCGCCAGCAGCCATGAGACAGGCCCCCAGAACACTGAAGCTTTCTTT.

CDR3 bases: TGCGCCAGCAGCTTGGACTGGAGGGGTACTAGCACAGATACGCAGTATTTT. This translates into CASSLDWRGTSTDTQYF. The chain links TRBV5-1 to TRBJ2-3; weak D call: TRBD2 (6 bases). This CDR3 comprises 17 residues. V was shortened by 0 bases and J by 0 bases, with 14 bases between the two germline ends. Looked up from germline, CDR1 is SGHRS and CDR2 is YFSETQ.

The chain joins TRBV11-1 to TRBJ2-3; D gene ambiguous. The CDR3 spans 14 residues. CDR1 is SGHAT, CDR2 FQDESV, per germline (reference sequence). Trimming removed 1 base at V and 6 bases at J, with 11 bases between. The CDR3 here is CASSLELPRDTQYF. As DNA, the CDR3 is TGTGCCAGCAGCTTAGAGCTCCCCCGCGATACGCAGTATTTT.

The chain combines TRBV6-5 with TRBJ2-4, with 10 bases that match TRBD1. Germline V CDR1 and CDR2: MNHEY, SVGAGI. Losses at the gene ends were 0 bases for V and 9 bases for J; bases not matched to a gene: 5. The CDR3 is made up of 15 amino acids. This chain's CDR3 is CASSYSTGGAGIQYF. CDR3 sequence (DNA): TGTGCCAGCAGTTACTCGACAGGGGGCGCCGGCATTCAGTACTTC.

V usage is TRBV27 and J usage is TRBJ2-7; 8 bases are a match to TRBD2. CDR1 is MNHEY and CDR2 is SMNVEV in the germline V gene (reference sequence). The CDR3 has 12 amino acids. With 7 bases clipped from V and 3 bases from J, the junction kept 2 bases outside the gene matches. CDR3 sequence reads: CASMGTSYEQYF. CDR3 DNA sequence: TGTGCCAGCATGGGGACTAGCTACGAGCAGTACTTC.

The chain carries TRBV6-4 and TRBJ2-5; TRBD2 might be the D (5 bases). Germline assignment: CDR1 MRHNA and CDR2 SNTAGT. This CDR3 contains 14 residues. Trimming pared 7 bases from V and 6 bases from J, leaving 18 bases between. Here the CDR3 DNA reads TGTGCCAGCAAGGTCCGGGGTTTTGACAAGACCCAGTACTTC. Protein product: CASKVRGFDKTQYF.

CDR3 sequence (DNA): TGTGCCATCAGTGAGGATCTAGGGGGGGGCTACCTACAGACCCAGTACTTC. This codes for CAISEDLGGGYLQTQYF. The V call is TRBV10-3, the J call TRBJ2-5; TRBD2 might be the D (7 bases). V was shortened by 2 bases and J by 6 bases, with 22 bases between the two germline ends. Germline values: CDR1 ENHRY, CDR2 SYGVKD. This CDR3 is built from 17 residues.

CDR3 in DNA: TGTGCCAGCAGCCGAAAACAGGGATGGGACATTCAGTACTTC. Translating gives CASSRKQGWDIQYF. The V call is TRBV5-6, the J call TRBJ2-4; TRBD1 is a possible D gene (6 bases). V dropped 4 bases and J dropped 8 bases, with 16 bases sitting between them. CDR1 is SGHDT, CDR2 YYEEEE, per germline. The CDR3 runs to 14 residues.

The chain carries TRBV6-2 or TRBV6-3 and TRBJ2-3; TRBD2 matches at 7 bases. V was clipped by 6 bases and J by 0 bases; unmatched bases: 9. CDR1 is MNHEY, CDR2 SVGEGT, per germline. This CDR3 region has 16 residues. The CDR3 sequence is CASSSRGGASTDTQYF. The CDR3 bases are TGTGCCAGCAGCTCACGGGGAGGGGCTAGCACAGATACGCAGTATTTT.

This rearrangement joins TRBV5-1 to TRBJ2-7; D remains ambiguous. Germline V CDR1 and CDR2: SGHRS, YFSETQ. CDR3 length equals 13 residues. Trimming removed 0 bases at V and 2 bases at J, with 6 bases between. The CDR3 spells CASSLDSPYEQYF. CDR3 nucleotide sequence: TGCGCCAGCAGCTTGGACAGCCCCTACGAGCAGTACTTC.

The rearrangement links TRBV30 to TRBJ1-3; D is uncertain. Germline-derived CDR1 and CDR2 are GTSNPN and SVGIG (reference sequence). The V and J ends lost 0 bases and 2 bases respectively, with 11 bases between them. The CDR3 has 15 amino acids. The CDR3: CAWSVEWAAGNTIYF. CDR3 nucleotides: TGTGCCTGGAGTGTCGAATGGGCTGCTGGAAACACCATATATTTT.

For this clone: A junction boundary mismatches the germline segment, possibly from a read error. The gene calls are TRBV2 and TRBJ2-7, with 7 bases aligning to TRBD1. CDR3 length: 15 amino acids. The V gene's germline CDR1 is SNHLY and CDR2 FYNNEI. The CDR3 DNA is TGTGCCAGCAGCGAAGGGGGCAGGGGTCGCTCCGAGCAGTACTTC. Translation: CASSEGGRGRSEQYF.

The genes are TRBV7-2 and TRBJ2-3; TRBD1 agrees at 7 bases. The CDR3 length is 16 residues. V lost 5 bases to trimming and J lost 2 bases; unmatched junction nucleotides: 10. The V gene's germline CDR1 is SGHTA and CDR2 FQGNSA. In DNA, the CDR3 is TGTGCCAGCAGCCCACAGGGGCTGAGTTCCACAGATACGCAGTATTTT. Amino acid sequence: CASSPQGLSSTDTQYF.

The V and J genes are TRBV7-2 and TRBJ1-3; 9 nucleotides match TRBD1. Trimming cost V 6 bases and J 4 bases; bases outside gene matches: 7. The germline V gene has CDR1 SGHTA and CDR2 FQGNSA. The CDR3 contains 15 residues. The CDR3 region has the DNA TGTGCCAGCAGGGCTACAGGGGGCGTCGGAAACACCATATATTTT. Translating it yields CASRATGGVGNTIYF.

The chain joins TRBV7-8 to TRBJ2-3; 12 positions match TRBD2. This CDR3 has 20 amino acids. Trimming cost V 2 bases and J 1 base; bases outside gene matches: 13. Per germline, CDR1 SGHVS and CDR2 FQNEAQ. DNA of the CDR3: TGTGCCAGCAGCTTAAAAACTAGCGGGGGGATGGGAGTACGCACAGATACGCAGTATTTT. Residues: CASSLKTSGGMGVRTDTQYF. Full variable domain (rest looked up from reference TRBV7-8 and TRBJ2-3): GAGVSQSPRYKVAKRGQDVALRCDPISGHVSLFWYQQALGQGPEFLTYFQNEAQLDKSGLPSDRFFAERPEGSVSTLKIQRTQQEDSAVYLCASSLKTSGGMGVRTDTQYFGPGTRLTVL.

In its sample, this clone was seen once. This sequence joins TRBV24-1 and TRBJ1-2; possibly TRBD1 for D (5 bases). The length of the CDR3 is 12 residues. Germline CDR1 and CDR2: KGHDR and SFDVKD. V was pared by 4 bases and J by 6 bases, with 8 bases between. The CDR3 sequence: CATSEQENGYTF. The CDR3 DNA follows: TGTGCCACCAGTGAACAGGAAAATGGCTACACCTTC.

The genes are TRBV5-6 and TRBJ1-2; 9 bases are shared with TRBD1. V dropped 4 bases and J dropped 4; count of bases not matched to a gene: 8. There are 15 residues in the CDR3. Germline CDR1 reads SGHDT; CDR2 reads YYEEEE. The CDR3, as DNA: TGTGCCAGCAGCCCTCCGACAGGGGGGAGCTATGGCTACACCTTC. Its protein product is CASSPPTGGSYGYTF.

The chain combines TRBV4-3 with TRBJ1-1; D is unresolved. CDR3 length: 15 amino acids. V was cut by 0 bases and J by 10 bases, with 18 bases left in between. Germline V gives CDR1 LGHNA, CDR2 YSLEER. The CDR3 coding sequence is TGCGCCAGCAGCCAAGAAATGCGGGGAGCTCCGGGAGCTTTCTTT. Residues: CASSQEMRGAPGAFF.

This clone was observed once. The rearrangement uses TRBV6-6 and TRBJ2-7; 8 bases agree with TRBD2. The germline CDR1 and CDR2 sequences are MNHNY and SVGAGI (reference sequence). The junction had 2 bases not matched to a gene; V was cut back by 4 bases and J by 0 bases. CDR3 size: 14 residues. The CDR3 loop is CASSLAGSSYEQYF. The DNA for the CDR3 is TGTGCCAGCAGTTTAGCGGGGAGCTCCTACGAGCAGTACTTC.

In DNA, the CDR3 is TGTGCCAGCAGCCGACAAGGGAGAGATACGCAGTATTTT. Its protein product is CASSRQGRDTQYF. This sequence joins TRBV12-3 or TRBV12-4 and TRBJ2-3, with a weak D call TRBD2 (5 bases). This CDR3 comprises 13 residues. Trimming left V 6 bases short and J 5 bases short, with 12 bases between.

The rearrangement links TRBV2 to TRBJ1-1; D gene ambiguous. CDR1 and CDR2 (germline): SNHLY, FYNNEI. The V and J ends lost 4 bases and 7 bases respectively, with 10 bases between them. The CDR3 has 12 residues. CDR3 loop: CASSVVGLEAFF. CDR3 bases: TGTGCCAGCAGTGTGGTCGGTCTTGAAGCTTTCTTT.

V and J are TRBV6-2 or TRBV6-3 and TRBJ2-7; 8 positions agree with TRBD2. The V and J ends lost 2 bases and 3 bases, in that order; junction bases with no gene match: 9. The CDR3 extends over 16 amino acids. Germline CDR1 is MNHEY and CDR2 is SVGEGT. CDR3 DNA: TGTGCCAGCAGTTACCAGCTCGGGGGGGCGATCTACGAGCAGTACTTC. Translating it yields CASSYQLGGAIYEQYF.

This clone was seen a handful of times. The chain has TRBV7-2 and TRBJ1-6, with no clear D. The length of the CDR3 is 14 residues. Per the germline V gene, CDR1 is SGHTA and CDR2 is FQGNSA. V gave up 5 bases and J gave up 6 bases, with 11 bases separating them. The CDR3 nucleotides read TGTGCCAGCAGCCAGGTGTATCTTAATTCACCCCTCCACTTT. Translation gives CASSQVYLNSPLHF.